The 32 T cell receptor beta chains in this list originate from one sample, sequenced in a study of identical twins. TCRdb reprocessed the 5' RACE reads with MiXCR, giving one entry per CDR3 protein. The profile shows hundreds of thousands of distinct CDR3 sequences, about 8.3% of them singletons. This sample also appeared in a second study, on yellow fever vaccine responses in identical twins.

What was sequenced was memory (CD45RO+) T cells sorted from blood. These receptors all come from a woman aged 18-29 years in good health.

This clonotype has a count of ten or more. The chain has TRBV12-3 or TRBV12-4 and TRBJ2-3; D call uncertain. The CDR3 runs 16 residues. Trimming cost V 8 bases and J 1 base, with 19 bases left between them. CDR3 loop: CASSPDGTRGTDTQYF. In DNA form, the CDR3 reads TGTGCCAGCTCCCCGGATGGCACCCGGGGCACAGATACGCAGTATTTT.

This clonotype was observed a handful of times. The V and J genes are TRBV11-2 and TRBJ2-1; 7 bases align to TRBD2. The CDR3 sequence is 17 residues long. Trimming took 0 bases from V and 7 from J; bases not matched to a gene: 12. Per germline, CDR1 SGHAT and CDR2 FQNNGV. DNA for the CDR3: TGTGCCAGCAGCTTAGATTTTTTGGCGGGGGAGAGGAATGAGCAGTTCTTC. It encodes CASSLDFLAGERNEQFF.

There are many counts of this clonotype. This chain links TRBV11-1 with TRBJ2-1; 7 bases match TRBD2. V lost 2 bases and J lost 0; bases outside the gene matches: 19. Germline CDR1 reads SGHAT; CDR2 reads FQDESV (reference sequence). This CDR3 is 21 amino acids long. CDR3: CASSLSFWLAESLSSYNEQFF. The CDR3 DNA sequence: TGTGCCAGCAGCTTAAGTTTCTGGCTAGCGGAATCCCTAAGCTCCTACAATGAGCAGTTCTTC.

This clonotype has a handful of counts. The J gene is TRBJ2-5, the V gene TRBV27; 14 bases align to TRBD2. This CDR3 comprises 17 residues. V lost 5 bases, J lost 4 bases, and 9 bases stayed unmatched. Per germline, CDR1 MNHEY and CDR2 SMNVEV (reference sequence). The CDR3 DNA reads as TGTGCCAGCAGTCCGAACCGACTAGCGGGGGGGCGAGAGACCCAGTACTTC. Translation gives CASSPNRLAGGRETQYF.

The chain joins TRBV9 to TRBJ2-3; 9 bases line up with TRBD2. CDR1 is SGDLS and CDR2 is YYNGEE in the germline V gene. This CDR3 has 15 amino acids. The trim removed 4 bases at V and 2 bases at J, leaving 5 bases unmatched. CDR3 bases: TGTGCCAGCAGCTCGAGACTAGCGGCCACAGATACGCAGTATTTT. Residues: CASSSRLAATDTQYF.

This clonotype occurred a few times. The chain joins TRBV20-1 to TRBJ1-5; tentatively, D is TRBD1 (6 bases). V was trimmed by 6 bases and J by 3 bases, leaving 12 bases between them. The CDR3 totals 13 residues. Germline loops: CDR1 DFQATT, CDR2 SNEGSKA (reference sequence). The CDR3 bases are TGCAGTGCAACGGACAGCCTCAATCAGCCCCAGCATTTT. Translated: CSATDSLNQPQHF.

This clonotype came up many times. The chain combines TRBV7-9 with TRBJ1-1; D gene ambiguous. This CDR3 is built from 12 residues. Trimming removed 7 bases from V and 6 bases from J, with 12 bases in between. The germline V gene has CDR1 SEHNR and CDR2 FQNEAQ (reference sequence). CDR3 nucleotide sequence: TGTGCCAGCATTTGGGAGGGATCTGAAGCTTTCTTT. Amino acid sequence: CASIWEGSEAFF.

This clonotype has ten or more counts. The CDR3 DNA reads as TGTGCCAGCAGTTTTAACCCGGATAGCTCCTACAATGAGCAGTTCTTC. Translating it yields CASSFNPDSSYNEQFF. This chain links TRBV12-3 or TRBV12-4 with TRBJ2-1; D gene unclear. The CDR3 runs to 16 residues. V lost 3 bases and J 0 bases, leaving 12 bases between the germline ends.

This clonotype was seen many times. This chain connects TRBV20-1 to TRBJ2-5; weak D call: TRBD2 (5 bases). The V gene's germline CDR1 is DFQATT and CDR2 SNEGSKA (reference sequence). With 1 base removed from V and 1 base from J, the gap between germline ends came to 10 bases. The CDR3 has 14 amino acids. The CDR3 region is CSARGGGLQETQYF. As DNA, the CDR3 is TGCAGTGCTAGAGGAGGCGGGCTCCAAGAGACCCAGTACTTC.

V gene TRBV20-1 combines with J gene TRBJ1-3, with D possibly being TRBD1 (6 bases). CDR3 length: 12 residues. The germline V gene has CDR1 DFQATT and CDR2 SNEGSKA (reference sequence). Between the trimmed V and J ends, which lost 3 bases and 8 bases, there was a span of 11 bases. The CDR3, as DNA: TGCAGTGCTAGCAGGGGTGGGGACACCATATATTTT. Protein product: CSASRGGDTIYF.

In its sample, this clonotype was seen many times. The V and J genes are TRBV7-8 and TRBJ2-2, with a weak D call TRBD1 (5 bases). The CDR3 sequence is 17 residues long. V was trimmed by 1 base and J by 5 bases, leaving 17 bases between them. The germline gives CDR1 SGHVS, CDR2 FQNEAQ. CDR3 region: CASSLDRPRSGTGELFF. The CDR3 region has the DNA TGTGCCAGCAGCTTAGATCGTCCCCGGTCAGGGACCGGGGAGCTGTTTTTT.

The genes are TRBV6-1 and TRBJ1-2; D unresolved. The CDR3 sequence is 16 residues long. Germline V CDR1 and CDR2: MNHNS, SASEGT. Trimming removed 8 bases at V and 4 bases at J, with 23 bases between. In DNA form, the CDR3 reads TGTGCCAGCGACCTAAACTACCGGACGGACCTCTATGGCTACACCTTC. This codes for CASDLNYRTDLYGYTF.

This clonotype was seen a few times. The CDR3 sequence is CSARGTSGASNEQFF. DNA of the CDR3: TGCAGTGCTAGAGGAACTAGCGGGGCCTCCAATGAGCAGTTCTTC. The chain combines TRBV20-1 with TRBJ2-1, with TRBD2 matching 10 bases. Germline trimming cut 1 base from V and 6 bases from J; bases unmatched to any gene: 6. CDR1 and CDR2 from the germline V gene are DFQATT and SNEGSKA (reference sequence). This CDR3 region has 15 residues.

The J gene is TRBJ2-3, the V gene TRBV27, with 8 bases that match TRBD1. This CDR3 has 15 residues. The germline V gene has CDR1 MNHEY and CDR2 SMNVEV (reference sequence). J was trimmed by 2 bases and V by 4 bases; bases with no gene match: 5. CDR3 region: CASSYHRGTTDTQYF. In nucleotides, the CDR3 is TGTGCCAGCAGTTATCACAGGGGGACCACAGATACGCAGTATTTT.

This clonotype was counted ten times or more. The chain's CDR3 is CASSPFWEGSDTQYF. In DNA form, the CDR3 reads TGTGCCAGCAGCCCTTTTTGGGAGGGATCAGATACGCAGTATTTT. The chain combines TRBV11-2 with TRBJ2-3, with 7 bases identical to TRBD2. V lost 5 bases and J lost 4; bases outside the gene matches: 9. CDR3 length: 15 amino acids. The germline CDR1 and CDR2 sequences are SGHAT and FQNNGV. Full variable domain (missing parts from reference TRBV11-2 and TRBJ2-3): EAGVAQSPRYKIIEKRQSVAFWCNPISGHATLYWYQQILGQGPKLLIQFQNNGVVDDSQLPKDRFSAERLKGVDSTLKIQPAKLEDSAVYLCASSPFWEGSDTQYFGPGTRLTVL.

This clonotype was found many times. V gene TRBV2 combines with J gene TRBJ2-5, with 8 bases matching TRBD2. With V trimmed by 6 bases and J by 2 bases, 8 bases remained unmatched. The CDR3 length is 15 residues. Germline CDR1 is SNHLY and CDR2 is FYNNEI. This CDR3 is CASRRGASGQETQYF. DNA for the CDR3: TGTGCCAGCAGGCGGGGGGCGAGTGGACAAGAGACCCAGTACTTC. The full variable domain, its missing parts supplied by reference TRBV2 and TRBJ2-5, is EPEVTQTPSHQVTQMGQEVILRCVPISNHLYFYWYRQILGQKVEFLVSFYNNEISEKSEIFDDQFSVERPDGSNFTLKIRSTKLEDSAMYFCASRRGASGQETQYFGPGTRLLVL.

The chain is built from TRBV5-1 and TRBJ2-5; D is possibly TRBD2 (5 bases). V shed 0 bases and J shed 1 base, with 16 bases lying between them. CDR3 size: 17 residues. From germline, CDR1 is SGHRS and CDR2 YFSETQ. The CDR3 nucleotides are TGCGCCAGCAGCTTGGCCGGGAACCCAAGGCTCCAAGAGACCCAGTACTTC. Protein product: CASSLAGNPRLQETQYF. Full variable domain (outside the CDR3, taken from reference TRBV5-1 and TRBJ2-5): KAGVTQTPRYLIKTRGQQVTLSCSPISGHRSVSWYQQTPGQGLQFLFEYFSETQRNKGNFPGRFSGRQFSNSRSEMNVSTLELGDSALYLCASSLAGNPRLQETQYFGPGTRLLVL.

The rearrangement links TRBV5-1 to TRBJ1-2; D possibly corresponds to TRBD1 (6 bases). V shed 4 bases and J shed 3 bases, with 13 bases lying between them. CDR1 SGHRS and CDR2 YFSETQ come from the germline V gene. The CDR3 contains 14 residues. The CDR3 region is CASSGAGAYYGYTF. CDR3 DNA: TGCGCCAGCAGCGGCGCGGGGGCTTACTATGGCTACACCTTC.

This clonotype was picked up a small number of times. The rearrangement uses TRBV2 and TRBJ2-3; D is uncertain. This CDR3 is 14 amino acids long. Germline values: CDR1 SNHLY, CDR2 FYNNEI. The ends were cut back, 8 bases at V and 1 base at J, with 13 bases in the middle. The CDR3: CASPGPGGTDTQYF. The CDR3 DNA reads TGTGCCAGCCCGGGCCCAGGAGGCACAGATACGCAGTATTTT.

Here the CDR3 DNA reads TGTGCCAGTGGACAGGGGAGTCTCTTTGGAAACACCATATATTTT. Its translation: CASGQGSLFGNTIYF. The chain carries TRBV7-8 and TRBJ1-3; 9 bases align to TRBD1. V gave up 9 bases and J gave up 3 bases; unmatched junction bases: 9. This CDR3 is 15 amino acids long. Germline CDR1 SGHVS, CDR2 FQNEAQ.

This clonotype was detected only a few times. V usage is TRBV9 and J usage is TRBJ2-7; unclear D gene. Per germline, CDR1 SGDLS and CDR2 YYNGEE. This CDR3 comprises 15 residues. The ends were cut back, 0 bases at V and 2 bases at J, with 12 bases in the middle. The CDR3 region has the DNA TGTGCCAGCAGCGTAGAGGGATCGGACCCCTACGAGCAGTACTTC. Translating it yields CASSVEGSDPYEQYF.

This clonotype was counted many times. The chain recombines TRBV28 with TRBJ1-5, with D possibly TRBD1 on 5 matching bases. The ends were cut back, 8 bases at V and 1 base at J, with 12 bases in the middle. The CDR3 length is 14 residues. CDR1 MDHEN and CDR2 SYDVKM come from the germline V gene. CDR3 loop: CASRGGVSNQPQHF. The CDR3 DNA sequence: TGTGCCAGCCGTGGGGGGGTGAGCAATCAGCCCCAGCATTTT.

At least ten counts were recorded for this clonotype. The chain carries TRBV7-8 and TRBJ2-4; possible D gene TRBD2, 5 bases. Trimming took off 5 bases at V and 0 bases at J, with 11 bases between the two ends. From germline, CDR1 is SGHVS and CDR2 FQNEAQ. The CDR3 consists of 15 residues. CDR3 coding DNA: TGTGCCAGCAGCGGGAGCATTGTAGCCAAAAACATTCAGTACTTC. Encoded protein: CASSGSIVAKNIQYF.

In this sample, this clonotype turned up many times. The rearrangement links TRBV12-3 or TRBV12-4 to TRBJ2-7; D is unresolved. The CDR3 contains 14 residues. Trimming pared 2 bases from V and 3 bases from J, leaving 11 bases between. CDR3 in amino acids: CASSLRQPLYEQYF. The DNA for the CDR3 is TGTGCCAGCAGTTTAAGGCAGCCGCTCTACGAGCAGTACTTC.

This clonotype was seen only a few times. The chain combines TRBV5-4 with TRBJ2-5; 12 nucleotides match TRBD2. In germline, CDR1 is SGHNT, CDR2 YYREEE (reference sequence). The CDR3 consists of 17 residues. V shed 3 bases, J shed 3 bases, and the junction held 9 bases outside the gene matches. The CDR3 is CASSSPSGGARKETQYF. The CDR3 region has the DNA TGTGCCAGCAGCTCCCCTAGCGGGGGGGCCCGGAAAGAGACCCAGTACTTC.

This clonotype was seen only a few times. This chain uses TRBV3-1 with TRBJ2-2, with TRBD1 matching 7 bases. This CDR3 contains 16 residues. The V segment lost 3 bases and the J segment 2 bases; nucleotides outside the gene matches: 6. Germline CDR1 and CDR2: LGHDT and YNNKEL (reference sequence). CDR3 in DNA: TGTGCCAGCAGCCATAGTCGACAGGGAAACACCGGGGAGCTGTTTTTT. This codes for CASSHSRQGNTGELFF.

This clonotype came up many times. The rearrangement links TRBV7-3 to TRBJ2-5, with 13 nucleotides matching TRBD2. Germline V gives CDR1 SGHTA, CDR2 FQGTGA. The CDR3 is 16 amino acids. V was clipped by 5 bases and J by 3 bases; unmatched bases: 6. The DNA for the CDR3 is TGTGCCAGCAGCCCCACCGGGACTAGCGGGAAAGAGACCCAGTACTTC. Translated, it gives CASSPTGTSGKETQYF.

This clonotype has only a few counts. J is TRBJ2-1 and V is TRBV20-1; D is perhaps TRBD2 (7 bases). Trimming removed 1 base at V and 4 bases at J, with 17 bases between. Germline loops: CDR1 DFQATT, CDR2 SNEGSKA (reference sequence). There are 16 residues in the CDR3. The CDR3 here is CSARVVGGGHYNEQFF. In nucleotides, the CDR3 is TGCAGTGCTAGAGTGGTAGGCGGGGGCCATTACAATGAGCAGTTCTTC.

This clonotype was detected ten times or more. This sequence joins TRBV12-3 or TRBV12-4 and TRBJ2-2; 11 bases are shared with TRBD2. There are 17 residues in the CDR3. V shed 3 bases and J 5 bases; nucleotides not matched to a gene: 8. CDR3 in amino acids: CASSLSSGRRRTGELFF. In DNA form, the CDR3 reads TGTGCCAGCAGTTTGTCTAGCGGGAGGCGGAGGACCGGGGAGCTGTTTTTT.

This clonotype has at least ten counts. This chain uses TRBV2 with TRBJ2-1; D remains ambiguous. The CDR3 runs to 12 residues. Germline-derived CDR1 and CDR2 are SNHLY and FYNNEI. The ends were cut back, 6 bases at V and 5 bases at J, with 8 bases in the middle. CDR3 nucleotides: TGTGCCAGCAGCTTACTCGACAATGAGCAGTTCTTC. This translates into CASSLLDNEQFF.

The rearrangement links TRBV5-5 to TRBJ1-1; D ambiguous. Per germline, CDR1 SGHKS and CDR2 YYEKEE (reference sequence). The CDR3 extends over 14 amino acids. V was shortened by 4 bases and J by 5 bases, with 15 bases between the two germline ends. The CDR3 coding sequence is TGTGCCAGCAGCCGATTATCAGGTAGGACTGAAGCTTTCTTT. This codes for CASSRLSGRTEAFF.

This clonotype has just a few counts. V gene TRBV2 combines with J gene TRBJ2-7; D might be TRBD1 or TRBD2, each matching 6 bases. The length of the CDR3 is 15 residues. The germline V and J ends were trimmed by 6 bases and 1 base, with 16 bases remaining between them. Per germline, CDR1 SNHLY and CDR2 FYNNEI. This chain's CDR3 is CASRRGDIPSYEQYV. Here the CDR3 DNA reads TGTGCCAGCAGAAGGGGGGACATACCGTCCTACGAGCAGTACGTC.